A selection of T cell receptor beta chains follows, all from one sample in a study of regulatory T cells in long-lasting Graves disease. TCRdb re-analysed the multiplex PCR reads in MiXCR, keeping a single row per CDR3 protein. The repertoire consists of about 530,000 distinct CDR3 sequences, with 15% to 20% occurring once and the leading ten covering roughly 25%. This sample also belongs to another study, concerning T cells in Graves' hyperthyroidism and ophthalmopathy.

This specimen was peripheral blood mononuclear cells (PBMCs), taken at new diagnosis, from a patient treated with antithyroid drugs. The receptors originated from a woman in her forties or fifties with Graves disease. Both conserved end residues are part of each CDR3. D genes are given only for firm matches. Size is stated for part of the rows, as once, few or many counts, or as a class when the clone is expanded.

d_gene,v_gene,j_gene,abundance,CDR3aa,CDR3nt
NA,TRBV4-1,TRBJ1-1,NA,CASSQLGQPRMGAFF,TGCGCCAGCAGCCAATTAGGACAGCCGCGCATGGGAGCTTTCTTT
TRBD2,TRBV12-3/TRBV12-4,TRBJ2-1,many,CASSRTRMKFF,TGTGCCAGCAGTCGGACTAGAATGAAGTTCTTC
NA,TRBV2,TRBJ2-7,once,CASAQGGPLYEQYF,TGTGCCAGCGCCCAGGGAGGTCCCCTCTACGAGCAGTACTTC
NA,TRBV5-1,TRBJ2-7,NA,CASSSSGPTYEQYF,TGCGCCAGCAGCTCCTCGGGACCCACCTACGAGCAGTACTTC
NA,TRBV20-1,TRBJ1-3,many,CSALPPGNTIYF,TGCAGTGCTCTCCCACCTGGAAACACCATATATTTT
NA,TRBV12-3/TRBV12-4,TRBJ2-2,many,CASSPGRGAGELFF,TGTGCCAGCAGCCCGGGGCGAGGGGCCGGGGAGCTGTTTTTT
NA,TRBV6-5,TRBJ1-3,NA,CASSSWTTSSGNTIYF,TGTGCCAGCAGTTCTTGGACGACGAGCTCTGGAAACACCATATATTTT
NA,TRBV10-3,TRBJ1-1,few,CAISRDGREAFF,TGTGCCATCAGCAGGGACGGAAGGGAAGCTTTCTTT
NA,TRBV30,TRBJ1-5,many,CAWSMGNQPQHF,TGTGCCTGGAGTATGGGCAATCAGCCCCAGCATTTT
NA,TRBV20-1,TRBJ2-7,NA,CSAFVGVTGSYEQYF,TGCAGTGCTTTTGTAGGGGTGACAGGCTCCTACGAGCAGTACTTC
NA,TRBV6-5,TRBJ1-2,NA,CASSYGTGAVYGYTF,TGTGCCAGCAGTTACGGGACTGGAGCGGTCTATGGCTACACCTTC
TRBD1,TRBV12-3/TRBV12-4,TRBJ2-5,many,CASSRTGGETQYF,TGTGCCAGCAGCAGGACAGGGGGAGAGACCCAGTACTTC
NA,TRBV6-1,TRBJ2-3,many,CASSDSSGGDTQYF,TGTGCCAGCAGTGATTCATCCGGCGGGGATACGCAGTATTTT
NA,TRBV12-3/TRBV12-4,TRBJ1-3,NA,CASSFGGVGGNTIYF,TGTGCCAGCAGTTTCGGGGGGGTTGGTGGAAACACCATATATTTT
NA,TRBV5-1,TRBJ2-1,many,CASSLRDFNEQFF,TGCGCCAGCAGCTTGAGAGATTTCAATGAGCAGTTCTTC
NA,TRBV20-1,TRBJ2-1,NA,CSARGGVVYNEQLF,TGCAGTGCTAGAGGGGGGGTGGTCTACAATGAGCAGCTCTTC
TRBD1,TRBV15,TRBJ2-2,NA,CATSQDRVRTGELFF,TGTGCCACCAGTCAGGACAGGGTTCGGACCGGGGAGCTGTTTTTT
TRBD1,TRBV27,TRBJ2-7,few,CASSFTGQGISYEQYF,TGTGCCAGCAGTTTCACGGGACAGGGTATCTCCTACGAGCAGTACTTC
TRBD1,TRBV14,TRBJ1-4,many,CASSQRTGNEKLFF,TGTGCCAGCAGCCAGAGGACAGGGAATGAAAAACTGTTTTTT
TRBD2,TRBV5-1,TRBJ2-7,NA,CASSLDGTSGAEQYF,TGCGCCAGCAGCTTGGATGGGACTAGCGGGGCCGAGCAGTACTTC
TRBD1,TRBV7-2,TRBJ1-4,NA,CASSTPGTGNEKLFF,TGTGCCAGCAGCACCCCCGGGACAGGGAACGAAAAACTGTTTTTT
TRBD2,TRBV7-6,TRBJ2-2,few,CASSLPPSGANTGELFF,TGTGCCAGCAGCTTACCCCCCAGCGGGGCGAACACCGGGGAGCTGTTTTTT
NA,TRBV28,TRBJ1-1,many,CASSVQGGGTEAFF,TGTGCCAGCAGTGTGCAGGGAGGTGGGACTGAAGCTTTCTTT
NA,TRBV7-3,TRBJ2-1,few,CASSSPGGAFNEQFF,TGTGCCAGCAGCTCCCCTGGGGGGGCCTTCAATGAGCAGTTCTTC
TRBD1,TRBV10-3,TRBJ2-7,many,CAIRPGQGSYEQYF,TGTGCCATCAGGCCGGGACAGGGGTCCTACGAGCAGTACTTC
TRBD1,TRBV2,TRBJ2-5,many,CASTEQGAGYF,TGTGCCAGCACTGAACAGGGGGCCGGGTACTTC
TRBD1,TRBV3-1,TRBJ2-5,NA,CASNPGQDIPIQETQYF,TGTGCCAGCAATCCGGGACAGGATATTCCGATCCAAGAGACCCAGTACTTC
TRBD1,TRBV30,TRBJ1-1,many,CAANAPNRGRGDTEAFF,TGTGCCGCCAATGCCCCGAACAGGGGGCGCGGGGACACTGAAGCTTTCTTT
TRBD1,TRBV19,TRBJ2-1,few,CASSGTGVTYNEQFF,TGTGCCTCCTCCGGGACAGGGGTTACCTACAATGAGCAGTTCTTC
NA,TRBV12-3/TRBV12-4,TRBJ1-2,many,CASKSWDYGYTF,TGTGCCAGCAAGTCATGGGACTATGGCTACACCTTC
NA,TRBV12-3/TRBV12-4,TRBJ1-2,NA,CASSLRTAYGYTF,TGTGCCAGCAGTCTAAGGACGGCTTATGGCTACACCTTC
NA,TRBV9,TRBJ1-3,NA,CASSISGDSGNTIYF,TGTGCCAGCAGCATCTCGGGGGACTCTGGAAACACCATATATTTT
NA,TRBV30,TRBJ2-2,many,CAWSQEAGELFF,TGTGCCTGGAGCCAAGAGGCCGGGGAGCTGTTTTTT
NA,TRBV3-1,TRBJ1-3,many,CASSGRRLFAGNTIYF,TGTGCCAGCAGCGGCCGTCGACTCTTCGCGGGTAACACCATATATTTT
NA,TRBV7-9,TRBJ1-1,many,CASSNYIPGDTEAFF,TGTGCCAGCAGCAACTACATCCCCGGTGACACTGAAGCTTTCTTT
NA,TRBV11-3,TRBJ2-3,many,CASSLTRSTDTQYF,TGTGCCAGCAGCTTGACACGAAGCACAGATACGCAGTATTTT
NA,TRBV11-2,TRBJ2-7,many,CASSLSPLNYEQYF,TGTGCCAGCAGCTTATCCCCCCTGAACTACGAGCAGTACTTC
NA,TRBV3-1,TRBJ1-1,many,CASNGGSTEAFF,TGTGCCAGCAACGGGGGCTCCACTGAAGCTTTCTTT
NA,TRBV6-1,TRBJ1-5,many,CASRGNQPQHF,TGTGCCAGCAGAGGGAATCAGCCCCAGCATTTT
TRBD2,TRBV5-1,TRBJ2-5,NA,CASSQTSGLQETQYF,TGCGCCAGCAGCCAGACTAGCGGGTTACAAGAGACCCAGTACTTC
TRBD2,TRBV4-2,TRBJ2-3,NA,CASSQDVRGGPDTQYF,TGTGCCAGCAGCCAAGATGTGCGGGGGGGCCCAGATACGCAGTATTTT
TRBD2,TRBV10-2,TRBJ2-1,few,CASTVTSGYNEQFF,TGCGCCAGCACGGTGACTAGCGGCTACAATGAGCAGTTCTTC